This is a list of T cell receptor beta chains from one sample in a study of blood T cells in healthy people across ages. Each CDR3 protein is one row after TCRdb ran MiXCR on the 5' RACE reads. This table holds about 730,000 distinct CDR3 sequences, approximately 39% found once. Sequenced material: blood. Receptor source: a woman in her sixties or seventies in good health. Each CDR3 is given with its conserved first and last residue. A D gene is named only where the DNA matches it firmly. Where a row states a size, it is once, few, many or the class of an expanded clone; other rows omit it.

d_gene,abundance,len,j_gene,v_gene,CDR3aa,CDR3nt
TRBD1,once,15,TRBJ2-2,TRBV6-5,CASRKDRVNTGELFF,TGTGCCAGCAGAAAGGACAGGGTGAACACCGGGGAGCTGTTTTTT
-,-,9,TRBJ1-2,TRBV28,CASGFGYTF,TGTGCCAGCGGGTTTGGCTACACCTTC
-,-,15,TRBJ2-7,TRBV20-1,CSATMGAASSYEQYF,TGCAGTGCTACAATGGGGGCAGCGAGCTCCTACGAGCAGTACTTC
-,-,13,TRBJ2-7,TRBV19,CASNGGIYYEQYF,TGTGCCAGTAACGGAGGGATCTACTACGAGCAGTACTTC
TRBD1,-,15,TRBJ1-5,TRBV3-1,CASSLKGTGHQPQHF,TGTGCCAGCAGCCTAAAGGGGACAGGGCATCAGCCCCAGCATTTT
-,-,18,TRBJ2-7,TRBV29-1,CSVEEPFGPGGAYNEQYF,TGCAGCGTTGAAGAACCCTTCGGCCCCGGGGGCGCCTACAATGAGCAGTACTTC
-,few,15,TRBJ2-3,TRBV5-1,CASSALTGSTDTQYF,TGCGCCAGCAGCGCACTGACAGGCAGCACAGATACGCAGTATTTT
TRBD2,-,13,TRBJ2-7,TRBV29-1,CSASSGSRNEQYF,TGCAGCGCCTCTAGCGGGAGTCGAAATGAGCAGTACTTC
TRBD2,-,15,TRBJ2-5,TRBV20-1,CSAVPSGRFQEAQYF,TGCAGTGCAGTTCCTAGCGGGAGGTTCCAAGAGGCCCAGTACTTC
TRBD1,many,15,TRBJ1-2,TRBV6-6,CASSNRDREYYGYTF,TGTGCCAGCAGTAACCGGGACAGGGAGTACTATGGCTACACCTTC
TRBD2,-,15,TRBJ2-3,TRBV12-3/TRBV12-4,CASTRLAGERDTQYF,TGTGCCAGCACCCGACTAGCGGGAGAAAGGGATACGCAGTATTTT
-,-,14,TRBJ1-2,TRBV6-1,CASSEARWNYGYTF,TGTGCCAGCAGTGAAGCGCGATGGAACTATGGCTACACCTTC
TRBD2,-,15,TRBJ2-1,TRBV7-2,CASSLGRGGRNEQFF,TGTGCCAGCAGCTTAGGGCGGGGGGGCCGTAATGAGCAGTTCTTC
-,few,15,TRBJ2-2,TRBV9,CASSAKAVNTGELFF,TGTGCCAGCAGCGCCAAAGCGGTAAACACCGGGGAGCTGTTTTTT
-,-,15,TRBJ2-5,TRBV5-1,CASSLEGGFKETQYF,TGCGCCAGCAGCTTGGAGGGGGGATTTAAAGAGACCCAGTACTTC
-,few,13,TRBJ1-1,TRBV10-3,CAIRTEGNTEAFF,TGTGCCATCAGAACTGAGGGGAACACTGAAGCTTTCTTT
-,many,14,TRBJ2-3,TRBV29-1,CSVEDQRALSTQYF,TGCAGCGTTGAAGATCAAAGGGCTCTTTCTACGCAGTATTTT
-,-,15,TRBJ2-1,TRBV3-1,CASSQDPGRVNEQFF,TGTGCCAGCAGCCAAGACCCAGGAAGGGTCAATGAGCAGTTCTTC
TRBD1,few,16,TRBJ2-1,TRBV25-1,CASSEDRVVSYNEQFF,TGTGCCAGCAGTGAGGACAGGGTCGTATCCTACAATGAGCAGTTCTTC
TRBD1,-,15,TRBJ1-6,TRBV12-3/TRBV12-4,CASSLDTGEYTPLHF,TGTGCCAGCAGTTTAGATACAGGGGAATATACACCCCTCCACTTT
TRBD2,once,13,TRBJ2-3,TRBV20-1,CSNLAGGPDTQYF,TGCAGTAACCTAGCGGGAGGGCCAGATACGCAGTATTTT
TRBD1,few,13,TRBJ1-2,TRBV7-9,CASSPDRVYFYTF,TGTGCCAGCAGCCCGGACAGGGTGTATTTCTACACCTTC
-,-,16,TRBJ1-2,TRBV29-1,CSVEDHGPTLNYGYTF,TGCAGCGTTGAAGATCACGGGCCGACTCTTAACTATGGCTACACCTTC
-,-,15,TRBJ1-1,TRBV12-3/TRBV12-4,CASSSNLQGYTEAFF,TGTGCCAGCAGTTCAAACCTACAGGGTTACACTGAAGCTTTCTTT
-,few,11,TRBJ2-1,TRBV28,CASSPLDEQFF,TGTGCCAGCAGTCCGCTTGATGAGCAGTTCTTC